The T cell receptor (beta chain) under discussion was sequenced for a study of shared clonotypes between healthy human individuals. Study at large: Participating donors consisted of a couple of women and a few men aged 18 to 49. Findings of the study overall: What naive subsets generally showed was a larger estimated richness than memory subsets showed.

Details on this clone: As yet, its antigen is unknown.

Trimming pared 5 bases from V and 1 base from J, leaving 9 bases between. Germline V gene lookup returns CDR1 LGHNT and CDR2 FRNRAP. This CDR3 region has 13 residues. Some clones are missing from TCRdb's copy, which holds only in-frame ones; the method was immunoSEQ multiplex PCR. The sample includes a few million clones, approximately 92% of them seen just once. Source material: naive CD4+ T cells sorted from blood. The subset: CD45RA+ positively selected. The source of this sequence is a man aged 18 to 30 in good health. The rearrangement joins TRBV12-5 to TRBJ2-7; D uncertain. CDR3: CASGPLRSYEQYF. In DNA form, the CDR3 reads TGTGCTAGTGGTCCCTTGCGATCCTACGAGCAGTACTTC. The whole variable domain, remainder taken from reference TRBV12-5 and TRBJ2-7, is DARVTQTPRHKVTEMGQEVTMRCQPILGHNTVFWYRQTMMQGLELLAYFRNRAPLDDSGMPKDRFSAEMPDATLATLKIQPSEPRDSAVYFCASGPLRSYEQYFGPGTRLTVT.